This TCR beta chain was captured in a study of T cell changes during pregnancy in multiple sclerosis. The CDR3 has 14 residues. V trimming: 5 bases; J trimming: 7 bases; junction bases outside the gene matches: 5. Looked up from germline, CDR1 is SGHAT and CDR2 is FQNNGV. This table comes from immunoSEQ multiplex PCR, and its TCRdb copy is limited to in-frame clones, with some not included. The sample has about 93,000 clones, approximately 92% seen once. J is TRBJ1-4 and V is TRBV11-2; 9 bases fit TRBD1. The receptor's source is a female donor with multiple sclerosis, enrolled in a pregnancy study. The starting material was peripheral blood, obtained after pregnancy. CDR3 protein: CASSMGQGTEKLFF. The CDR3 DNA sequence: TGTGCCAGCAGCATGGGACAGGGAACTGAAAAACTGTTTTTT.